The rows below give T cell receptor beta chains drawn from one sample of a study of blood T cell repertoires in COVID-19. Profiling relied on immunoSEQ multiplex PCR, and the TCRdb table lists in-frame clones only, not all of them. Of some 130,000 clones listed, roughly 85% are singletons. The sample consisted of peripheral blood. The receptors originated from a man at least 80 years old with acute or convalescent COVID-19. Both conserved end residues are part of each CDR3. Fields, in order: clone size, J gene, D gene, V gene, CDR3 protein, CDR3 DNA. D genes are given only for firm matches. Expanded clones get a size class; other rows say once, few or many, or leave the size out.

>few|TRBJ2-2|NA|TRBV18
CASSRVGTGELFF
TGTGCCAGCTCCCGAGTCGGGACAGGGGAGCTGTTTTTT
>NA|TRBJ2-3|TRBD2|TRBV11-2
CASSLGFLTSGTDTQYF
TGTGCCAGCAGCCTAGGGTTCCTGACTAGCGGGACAGATACGCAGTATTTT
>NA|TRBJ2-2|NA|TRBV30
CAWSSLGGSAGELFF
TGTGCCTGGAGTTCCCTAGGAGGGAGCGCCGGGGAGCTGTTTTTT
>once|TRBJ2-7|TRBD1|TRBV5-1
CASSAEDRGLNEQYF
TGCGCCAGCAGCGCAGAAGACAGGGGGCTCAACGAGCAGTACTTC
>many|TRBJ2-1|NA|TRBV6-6
CASTETAMSYNEQFF
TGTGCCAGCACCGAGACTGCAATGAGCTACAATGAGCAGTTCTTC
>NA|TRBJ2-1|TRBD2|TRBV5-1
CASSYPSPGTSTDNEQFF
TGCGCCAGCAGCTACCCCTCACCCGGGACTAGTACTGACAATGAGCAGTTCTTC
>NA|TRBJ2-7|NA|TRBV4-3
CASSQDPPGRDEQYF
TGCGCCAGCAGCCAAGACCCCCCAGGGCGCGACGAGCAGTACTTC
>NA|TRBJ1-1|TRBD1|TRBV4-1
CASSQQRQTGRAEAFF
TGCGCCAGCAGCCAACAGCGACAGACAGGGCGGGCTGAAGCTTTCTTT
>NA|TRBJ1-3|NA|TRBV11-2
CASTFSPSRPSGNTIYF
TGTGCCAGCACCTTTTCCCCCTCCAGGCCATCTGGAAACACCATATATTTT
>NA|TRBJ2-5|TRBD2|TRBV6-1
CASSDGAGGGETQYF
TGTGCCAGCAGTGATGGAGCGGGAGGAGGAGAGACCCAGTACTTC
>few|TRBJ2-7|TRBD1|TRBV2
CASSPGGDIPYEQYF
TGTGCCAGCAGCCCAGGGGGAGATATTCCCTACGAGCAGTACTTC
>NA|TRBJ1-6|TRBD1|TRBV18
CASSPRGDRVRNSPLHF
TGTGCCAGCTCACCTCGTGGGGACAGGGTGAGGAATTCACCCCTCCACTTT
>NA|TRBJ1-6|NA|TRBV11-2
CASSLEVGPLHF
TGTGCCAGCAGCTTAGAGGTCGGGCCCCTCCACTTT
>NA|TRBJ2-5|TRBD2|TRBV6-5
CASKGTSGPGETQYF
TGTGCCAGCAAAGGGACTAGCGGGCCAGGGGAGACCCAGTACTTC
>NA|TRBJ2-1|TRBD1|TRBV5-1
CASSSDRGRWSEQFF
TGCGCCAGCAGCTCGGACAGGGGGCGTTGGAGTGAGCAGTTCTTC
>NA|TRBJ1-2|NA|TRBV12-3/TRBV12-4
CASSLEPLGYTF
TGTGCCAGCAGTTTAGAACCCCTAGGCTACACCTTC
>few|TRBJ2-7|TRBD1|TRBV4-1
CASSYHGQGADEQYF
TGCGCCAGCAGTTACCATGGACAGGGGGCGGACGAGCAGTACTTC
>NA|TRBJ1-2|TRBD1|TRBV28
CASRPRGQAAITF
TGTGCCAGCAGACCAAGGGGACAGGCGGCTATCACCTTC
>NA|TRBJ2-1|NA|TRBV6-6
CASSRSAGAAPNEQFF
TGTGCCAGCAGCCGATCGGCGGGGGCCGCCCCGAATGAGCAGTTCTTC
>NA|TRBJ1-6|TRBD1|TRBV6-1
CASSEAVTGGRPLHF
TGTGCCAGCAGTGAAGCTGTGACAGGGGGTAGGCCCCTCCACTTT
>NA|TRBJ2-5|TRBD1|TRBV10-3
CAISDPLRGQGQETQYF
TGTGCCATCAGTGACCCCCTCCGGGGACAGGGACAAGAGACCCAGTACTTC
>NA|TRBJ1-5|TRBD1|TRBV5-5
CASSWGQGRGQPQHF
TGTGCCAGCAGCTGGGGACAGGGGAGAGGTCAGCCCCAGCATTTT
>NA|TRBJ2-3|TRBD2|TRBV5-1
CASSRTSGGADTQYF
TGCGCCAGCAGCAGGACTAGCGGGGGGGCAGATACGCAGTATTTT
>NA|TRBJ2-5|TRBD1|TRBV24-1
CATSDLDRAQETQYF
TGTGCCACCAGTGATTTGGACAGGGCCCAAGAGACCCAGTACTTC
>NA|TRBJ2-1|TRBD2|TRBV7-3
CASSLKREGVYNEQFF
TGTGCCAGCAGCTTAAAGCGGGAGGGGGTCTACAATGAGCAGTTCTTC
>NA|TRBJ2-1|NA|TRBV5-1
CASSLAGGASSYNEQFF
TGCGCCAGCAGCTTGGCTGGGGGGGCTAGCTCCTACAATGAGCAGTTCTTC
>NA|TRBJ1-4|NA|TRBV18
CASSPGATNEKLFF
TGTGCCAGCTCACCAGGAGCAACTAATGAAAAACTGTTTTTT
>NA|TRBJ2-5|TRBD1|TRBV6-5
CASNLWGQGETQYF
TGTGCCAGCAATCTGTGGGGACAGGGAGAGACCCAGTACTTC
>NA|TRBJ1-1|TRBD1|TRBV5-6
CASSSVDRRNTEAFF
TGTGCCAGCAGCTCGGTGGACAGGCGGAACACTGAAGCTTTCTTT
>NA|TRBJ2-7|TRBD2|TRBV30
CAWSVAGVYEQYF
TGTGCCTGGAGTGTAGCGGGAGTCTACGAGCAGTACTTC
>few|TRBJ2-1|TRBD2|TRBV3-1/TRBV3-2
CASSSGLAEDNEQFF
TGTGCCAGCAGCTCGGGACTAGCGGAAGACAATGAGCAGTTCTTC
>NA|TRBJ1-1|TRBD1|TRBV18
CASSPTGGNTEAFF
TGTGCCAGCTCACCGACAGGGGGCAATACTGAAGCTTTCTTT
>NA|TRBJ1-5|NA|TRBV12-3/TRBV12-4
CASRGGEYQPQHF
TGTGCCAGCAGGGGGGGAGAGTATCAGCCCCAGCATTTT
>NA|TRBJ2-7|TRBD1|TRBV4-3
CASSQDTGGTGREQYF
TGCGCCAGCAGCCAAGATACAGGGGGGACGGGGAGGGAGCAGTACTTC
>NA|TRBJ2-3|NA|TRBV12-3/TRBV12-4
CASSTGDTDTQYF
TGTGCCAGCAGCACGGGGGACACAGATACGCAGTATTTT
>once|TRBJ2-7|TRBD2|TRBV7-2
CASSSGTSGYEQYF
TGTGCCAGCAGCTCCGGGACTAGCGGCTACGAGCAGTACTTC
>NA|TRBJ1-3|NA|TRBV14
CASSQDLGGGNTIYF
TGTGCCAGCAGCCAAGATCTTGGAGGTGGAAACACCATATATTTT
>NA|TRBJ1-3|NA|TRBV2
CASSLGGVLGNTIYF
TGTGCCAGCAGTTTAGGGGGGGTATTGGGAAACACCATATATTTT
>NA|TRBJ1-4|NA|TRBV14
CASSSRVATNEKLFF
TGTGCCAGCAGCTCCCGAGTTGCAACTAATGAAAAACTGTTTTTT
>NA|TRBJ1-1|NA|TRBV20-1
CSASIMNMNTEAFF
TGCAGTGCTAGTATCATGAACATGAACACTGAAGCTTTCTTT
>few|TRBJ2-7|NA|TRBV18
CASSPRTLAEQYF
TGTGCCAGCTCACCTCGGACCTTAGCGGAGCAGTACTTC
>NA|TRBJ1-1|NA|TRBV7-9
CASSLVQNTEAFF
TGTGCCAGCAGCTTAGTACAGAACACTGAAGCTTTCTTT
>NA|TRBJ2-5|TRBD1|TRBV2
CASTTQGAGETQYF
TGTGCCAGCACCACACAGGGGGCTGGGGAGACCCAGTACTTC
>NA|TRBJ1-6|NA|TRBV7-9
CASSLEAGSNSPLHF
TGTGCCAGCAGCTTAGAAGCGGGGTCAAATTCACCCCTCCACTTT
>NA|TRBJ2-1|TRBD2|TRBV2
CASSRRIAGDEQFF
TGTGCCAGCAGTCGACGGATAGCGGGAGATGAGCAGTTCTTC
>NA|TRBJ2-5|NA|TRBV2
CASSEYGARQETQYF
TGTGCCAGCAGTGAATATGGGGCGAGGCAAGAGACCCAGTACTTC
>NA|TRBJ2-1|TRBD2|TRBV7-3
CASSLMAGGNEQFF
TGTGCCAGCAGCTTAATGGCCGGGGGGAATGAGCAGTTCTTC
>NA|TRBJ2-7|NA|TRBV7-2
CASSPTYGRGIEQYF
TGTGCCAGCAGCCCCACTTATGGAAGAGGGATCGAGCAGTACTTC
>few|TRBJ1-6|NA|TRBV7-9
CASSSPQGKDSPLHF
TGTGCCAGCAGCTCACCCCAGGGAAAAGACTCACCCCTCCACTTT
>once|TRBJ1-3|NA|TRBV6-1
CASSEGEGPGNTIYF
TGTGCCAGCAGTGAAGGAGAGGGTCCTGGAAACACCATATATTTT
>NA|TRBJ2-2|NA|TRBV11-1
CASSLVRVETGGELFF
TGTGCCAGCAGCTTAGTACGGGTAGAAACTGGCGGGGAGCTGTTTTTT